The T cell receptor (beta chain) described here comes from a study of siplizumab effects on memory and regulatory T cells. Study results and caveats: Only a minor fraction of alloreactive clones mapped to unstimulated subsets. Apparently more diverse than memory cells, naive T cells also seemed major alloresponse contributors. Proliferating siplizumab-cultured Tregs lacked confirmed suppressive function.

Each sample had around 99,000 TCR templates assayed. TCRdb's table, derived via immunoSEQ multiplex PCR, lists solely in-frame clones and lacks some. The sample comprises over 70,000 clones, 85% to 95% of which are singletons, and 18% rests with the top ten. This CDR3 is 16 amino acids long. The germline gives CDR1 SSHAT, CDR2 FNYEAQ (reference sequence). Comments on this clone: What it recognizes is unknown. One end of the junction is discordant with germline, which a read error may explain.

The sequenced sample was CD8+ T cells sorted from blood. This TCR was recovered from a human donor in good health. The chain links TRBV7-7 to TRBJ2-1; 10 positions agree with TRBD2. CDR3 bases: TGTGCTAGCAGCTTATTTCTAGCGGGAGAGTTGGATGAGCAGTTCTTC. Amino acid sequence: CASSLFLAGELDEQFF.